This T cell receptor beta chain stems from a study of T cell changes during pregnancy in multiple sclerosis. This CDR3 comprises 15 residues. The J segment lost 5 bases and the V segment lost 4 bases, leaving 12 bases of the junction unmatched. Germline-derived CDR1 and CDR2 are SGHTS and YDEGEE. Sequenced by immunoSEQ multiplex PCR; TCRdb stores in-frame clones only, minus some. The sample has tens of thousands of clones, 80% to 95% seen once. V and J are TRBV5-8 and TRBJ2-7, with 7 nucleotides matching TRBD1. The receptor was isolated from a female donor in good health, enrolled as a control in a pregnancy study. The material was CD4+ T cells from peripheral blood mononuclear cells, obtained in the third trimester of pregnancy. The CDR3 loop is CASSPWGRGQNEQYF. Written as DNA, the CDR3 is TGTGCCAGCAGCCCCTGGGGAAGGGGGCAAAACGAGCAGTACTTC.